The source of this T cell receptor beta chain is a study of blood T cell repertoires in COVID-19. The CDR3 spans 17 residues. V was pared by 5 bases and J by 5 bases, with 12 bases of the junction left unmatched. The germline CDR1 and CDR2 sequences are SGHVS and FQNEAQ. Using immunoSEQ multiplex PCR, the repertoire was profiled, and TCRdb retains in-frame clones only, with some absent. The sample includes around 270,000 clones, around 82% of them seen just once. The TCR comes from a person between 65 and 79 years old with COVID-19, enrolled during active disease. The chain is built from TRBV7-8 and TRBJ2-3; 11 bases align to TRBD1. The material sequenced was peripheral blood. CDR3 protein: CASSRLGTGGRIDTQYF. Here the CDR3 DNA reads TGTGCCAGCAGCCGGCTTGGGACAGGGGGTAGGATAGATACGCAGTATTTT.